The text below deals with one T cell receptor beta chain. No antigen is known for it. The CDR3 runs to 11 residues. V dropped 7 bases and J dropped 9 bases, with 10 bases sitting between them. CDR1 is SEHNR and CDR2 is FQNEAQ in the germline V gene (reference sequence). This entry is derived from a study of post-analysis software for immune sequencing data. On the study more broadly: Recorded subtypes: relapsing-remitting, secondary progressive, progressive-relapsing; some patients unannotated. Regarding the study as a whole: Clustering by F measure revealed strong co-clustering among samples prepared together in one batch. Patients had higher frequencies than controls of roughly five TRBV segments, including TRBV5-6, TRBV5-1 and TRBV20-1. The study found significantly lower normalized Chao1 diversity in multiple sclerosis patients than in controls.

The TCR beta cDNA libraries carried unique molecular identifiers. Input of about 1 to 11 million T cells yielded 500,000 to 550,000 cDNA molecules. One entry per CDR3 protein, called by TCRdb with MiXCR from the PCR reads. The repertoire holds about 260,000 distinct CDR3 sequences, with about 38% as singletons. The chain carries TRBV7-9 and TRBJ1-5; D call uncertain. This TCR derives from a girl aged 5-17 years with multiple sclerosis. Sample: blood. CDR3 sequence (DNA): TGTGCCAGCACCTCCAGCGGGCCCCAGCATTTT. Amino acid sequence: CASTSSGPQHF.